This TCR beta chain was sequenced for a study of shared clonotypes between healthy human individuals. CDR1 and CDR2 (germline): SGHDN, FVKESK. The CDR3 loop spans 14 amino acids. The V end lost 3 bases, the J end lost 2 bases, and 10 bases lay between the germline ends. TCRdb's table, derived via immunoSEQ multiplex PCR, lists solely in-frame clones and lacks some. Among a few million clones, approximately 96% were seen once, and the ten largest hold over 0.1%. This chain joins TRBV14 and TRBJ1-1; D ambiguous. Sequenced: naive CD4+ T cells sorted from blood. Stated subset: CD45RA+ positively selected. The sequence was collected from a man younger than 35 in good health. The CDR3 is CASSHRSINTEAFF. DNA for the CDR3: TGTGCCAGCAGCCACCGTTCGATTAACACTGAAGCTTTCTTT.